This TCR beta chain was retrieved from a study of CD8 T cells in Susac syndrome. This CDR3 region has 13 residues. CDR1 and CDR2 from the germline V gene are SQVTM and ANQGSEA. V shed 2 bases and J 6 bases; nucleotides not matched to a gene: 4. Details on this clonotype: Its antigen remains unknown.

Study conclusions and caveats: The authors found no clonal expansion in Susac syndrome CD4+ T cell repertoires.

With random hexamers, roughly 0.5 to 1 ug RNA was reverse transcribed. TCRdb independently ran MiXCR on the immunoSEQ multiplex PCR reads; one entry per CDR3 protein. This table holds roughly 140,000 distinct CDR3 sequences, 90% to 96% found once. V is TRBV29-1 and J is TRBJ2-5; 9 bases line up with TRBD1. The source of this sequence is a human donor with Susac syndrome. Input material: CD4+ T cells from PBMCs. CDR3 nucleotides: TGCAGCGTTGAAAGACAGGGGGGACAGACCCAGTACTTC. Amino acid sequence: CSVERQGGQTQYF.